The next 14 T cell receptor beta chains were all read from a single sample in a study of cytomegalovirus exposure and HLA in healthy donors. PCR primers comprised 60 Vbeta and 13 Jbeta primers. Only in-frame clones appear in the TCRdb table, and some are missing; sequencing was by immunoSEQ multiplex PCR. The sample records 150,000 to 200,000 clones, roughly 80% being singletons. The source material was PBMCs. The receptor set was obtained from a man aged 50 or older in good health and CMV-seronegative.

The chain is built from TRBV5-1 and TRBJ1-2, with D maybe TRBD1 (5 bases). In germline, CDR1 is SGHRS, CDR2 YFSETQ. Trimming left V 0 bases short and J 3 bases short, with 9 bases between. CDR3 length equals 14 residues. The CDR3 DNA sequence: TGCGCCAGCAGCTTGGGGGCAGGGTACTATGGCTACACCTTC. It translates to CASSLGAGYYGYTF.

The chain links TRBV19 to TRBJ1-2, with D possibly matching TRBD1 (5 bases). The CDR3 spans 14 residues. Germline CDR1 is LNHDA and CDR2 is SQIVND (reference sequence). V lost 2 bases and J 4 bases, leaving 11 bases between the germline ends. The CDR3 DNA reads TGTGCCAGTAGTATAAGCAGGGATCGCTATGGCTACACCTTC. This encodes CASSISRDRYGYTF.

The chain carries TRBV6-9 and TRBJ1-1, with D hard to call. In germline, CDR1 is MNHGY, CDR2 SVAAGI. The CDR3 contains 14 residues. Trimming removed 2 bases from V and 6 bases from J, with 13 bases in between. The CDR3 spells CASSYPGLPAEAFF. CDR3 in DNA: TGTGCCAGCAGTTATCCCGGACTCCCGGCTGAAGCTTTCTTT.

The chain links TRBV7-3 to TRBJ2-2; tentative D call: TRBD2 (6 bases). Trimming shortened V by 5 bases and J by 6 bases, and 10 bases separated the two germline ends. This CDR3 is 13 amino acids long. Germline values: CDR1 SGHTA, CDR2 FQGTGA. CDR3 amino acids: CASSPPGAGELFF. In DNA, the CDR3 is TGTGCCAGCAGCCCTCCGGGGGCCGGGGAGCTGTTTTTT.

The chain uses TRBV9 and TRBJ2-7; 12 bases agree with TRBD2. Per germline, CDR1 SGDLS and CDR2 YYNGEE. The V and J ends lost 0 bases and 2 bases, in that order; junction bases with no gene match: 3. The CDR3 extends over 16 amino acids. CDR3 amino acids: CASSVETSGGPYEQYF. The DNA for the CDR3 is TGTGCCAGCAGCGTAGAAACTAGCGGGGGGCCCTACGAGCAGTACTTC.

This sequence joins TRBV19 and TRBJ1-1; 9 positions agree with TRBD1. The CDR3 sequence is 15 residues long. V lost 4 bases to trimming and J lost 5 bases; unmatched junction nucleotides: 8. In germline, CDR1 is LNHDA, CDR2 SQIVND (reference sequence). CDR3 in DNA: TGTGCCAGTAGTACTTCACAGGGGGCGTGGACTGAAGCTTTCTTT. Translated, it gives CASSTSQGAWTEAFF. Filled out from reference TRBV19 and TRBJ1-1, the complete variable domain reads DGGITQSPKYLFRKEGQNVTLSCEQNLNHDAMYWYRQDPGQGLRLIYYSQIVNDFQKGDIAEGYSVSREKKESFPLTVTSAQKNPTAFYLCASSTSQGAWTEAFFGQGTRLTVV.

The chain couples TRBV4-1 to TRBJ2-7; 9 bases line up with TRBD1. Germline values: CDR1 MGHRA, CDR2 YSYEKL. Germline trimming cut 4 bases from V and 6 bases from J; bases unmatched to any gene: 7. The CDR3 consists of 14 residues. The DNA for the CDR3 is TGCGCCAGCAGCCTCCGGGACAGGGTAACCGAGCAGTACTTC. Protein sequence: CASSLRDRVTEQYF.

CDR3 in amino acids: CASSYSGGQDGELFF. CDR3 sequence (DNA): TGTGCCAGCAGTTACTCTGGGGGACAGGACGGGGAGCTGTTTTTT. The chain has TRBV6-5 and TRBJ2-2; TRBD1 matches 8 bases. The V segment lost 0 bases and the J segment 7 bases; nucleotides outside the gene matches: 4. The CDR3 loop spans 15 amino acids. Germline V gene data show CDR1 as MNHEY and CDR2 as SVGAGI.

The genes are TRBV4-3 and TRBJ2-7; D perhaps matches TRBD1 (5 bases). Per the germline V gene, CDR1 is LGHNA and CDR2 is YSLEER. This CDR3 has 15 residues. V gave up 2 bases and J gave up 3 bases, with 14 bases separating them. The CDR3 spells CASSQSITGGYEQYF. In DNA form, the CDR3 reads TGCGCCAGCAGCCAATCAATCACAGGTGGCTACGAGCAGTACTTC.

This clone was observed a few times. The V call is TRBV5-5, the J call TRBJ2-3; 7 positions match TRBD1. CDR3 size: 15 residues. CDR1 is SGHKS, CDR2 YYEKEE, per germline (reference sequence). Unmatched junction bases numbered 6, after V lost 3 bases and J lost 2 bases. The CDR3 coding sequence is TGTGCCAGCAGCTCCCCTGGACAGGCCACAGATACGCAGTATTTT. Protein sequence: CASSSPGQATDTQYF.

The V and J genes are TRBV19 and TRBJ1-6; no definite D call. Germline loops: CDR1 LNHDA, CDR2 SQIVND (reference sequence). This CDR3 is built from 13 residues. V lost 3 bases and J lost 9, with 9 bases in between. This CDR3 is CASSINGASPLHF. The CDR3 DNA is TGTGCCAGTAGTATTAATGGAGCTTCACCCCTCCACTTT.

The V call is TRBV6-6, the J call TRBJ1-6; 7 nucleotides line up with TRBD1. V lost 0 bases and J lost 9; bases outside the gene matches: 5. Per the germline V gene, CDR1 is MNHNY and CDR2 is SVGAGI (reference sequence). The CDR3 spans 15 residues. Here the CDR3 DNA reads TGTGCCAGCAGTTACTCGAGTCAGGGGGGTTCACCCCTCCACTTT. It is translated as CASSYSSQGGSPLHF.

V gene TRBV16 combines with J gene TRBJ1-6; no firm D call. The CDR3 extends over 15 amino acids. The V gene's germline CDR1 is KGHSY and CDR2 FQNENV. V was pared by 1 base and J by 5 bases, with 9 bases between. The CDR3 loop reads CASSQWYRDNSPLHF. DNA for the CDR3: TGTGCCAGCAGCCAATGGTACAGAGATAATTCACCCCTCCACTTT.

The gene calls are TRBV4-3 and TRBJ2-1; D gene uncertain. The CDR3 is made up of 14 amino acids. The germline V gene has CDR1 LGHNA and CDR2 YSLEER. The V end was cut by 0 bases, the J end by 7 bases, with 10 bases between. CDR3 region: CASSQEVRRNEQFF. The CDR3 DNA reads TGCGCCAGCAGCCAAGAGGTCAGGCGAAATGAGCAGTTCTTC.